One and the same sample provided the 27 T cell receptor beta chains below, sequenced in a study of shared clonotypes between healthy human individuals. Clones were read by immunoSEQ multiplex PCR, and TCRdb kept only the in-frame ones, dropping some. The sample lists about 960,000 clones; approximately 80% were seen once. The sequencing sample was made of memory CD4+ T cells sorted from blood. Noted subset: CD45RA-negative fraction. The origin of the receptors is a man younger than 30 in good health.

The chain recombines TRBV4-2 with TRBJ2-4, with D possibly being TRBD2 (6 bases). V lost 4 bases, J lost 5 bases, and 12 bases lay in between. This CDR3 has 14 amino acids. CDR1 and CDR2 (germline): LGHNA, YNFKEQ. The CDR3 here is CASSPTERENIQYF. CDR3 DNA sequence: TGTGCCAGCAGCCCGACCGAGCGGGAAAACATTCAGTACTTC.

The rearrangement joins TRBV6-5 to TRBJ2-7; 7 bases are shared with TRBD1. Germline V gene data show CDR1 as MNHEY and CDR2 as SVGAGI. V trimming: 6 bases; J trimming: 0 bases; junction bases outside the gene matches: 8. This CDR3 contains 15 residues. CDR3 bases: TGTGCCAGCAGCCAAAGGACAGGCGACTCCTACGAGCAGTACTTC. This codes for CASSQRTGDSYEQYF.

J is TRBJ2-7 and V is TRBV5-1; D perhaps matches TRBD2 (5 bases). The CDR3 sequence is 14 residues long. V was cut by 0 bases and J by 7 bases, with 14 bases left in between. Germline V gives CDR1 SGHRS, CDR2 YFSETQ. CDR3 sequence: CASSLGGKPGEQYF. CDR3 coding DNA: TGCGCCAGCAGCTTGGGTGGGAAACCGGGGGAGCAGTACTTC.

The chain employs TRBV27 and TRBJ1-6; D remains unclear. Germline loops: CDR1 MNHEY, CDR2 SMNVEV (reference sequence). The V and J ends lost 8 bases and 6 bases respectively, with 8 bases between them. The length of the CDR3 is 12 residues. CDR3 residues: CASGSGNSPLHF. The CDR3 DNA sequence: TGTGCCAGCGGCTCTGGTAATTCACCCCTCCACTTT.

This clone was counted a few times. This rearrangement joins TRBV6-1 to TRBJ2-7; TRBD1 aligns across 7 bases. Germline assignment: CDR1 MNHNS and CDR2 SASEGT. The CDR3 sequence is 13 residues long. V lost 6 bases and J lost 2; bases outside the gene matches: 4. The CDR3 loop reads CASSVTGPYEQYF. As DNA, the CDR3 is TGTGCCAGCAGCGTGACAGGGCCCTACGAGCAGTACTTC.

V gene TRBV14 combines with J gene TRBJ2-4, with 8 positions matching TRBD1. Unmatched junction bases numbered 9, after V lost 6 bases and J lost 2 bases. The CDR3 spans 16 residues. The V gene's germline CDR1 is SGHDN and CDR2 FVKESK. CDR3 sequence (DNA): TGTGCCAGCAGTACCGGACAGGGATTCCCCAAAAACATTCAGTACTTC. It codes for CASSTGQGFPKNIQYF.

V and J are TRBV21-1 and TRBJ1-4; the table's D call TRBD1 went unverified against the DNA. TRBV21-1 counts as a pseudogene. The CDR3 spans 15 residues. In DNA form, the CDR3 reads TGTGCCAGCAGCAAAGGAACAGGGGGAAATGAAAAACTGTTTTTT. Its protein product is CASSKGTGGNEKLFF.

V is TRBV19 and J is TRBJ2-3, with D perhaps matching TRBD2 (6 bases). Germline loops: CDR1 LNHDA, CDR2 SQIVND (reference sequence). The CDR3 consists of 14 residues. The germline V and J ends were trimmed by 7 bases and 7 bases, with 18 bases remaining between them. In nucleotides, the CDR3 is TGTGCCAGTACCATTGGACTGGGAGGTAATACGCAGTATTTT. Translated, it gives CASTIGLGGNTQYF.

V usage is TRBV11-2 and J usage is TRBJ1-6; 8 bases are a match to TRBD1. V lost 4 bases and J lost 7; bases outside the gene matches: 3. Germline CDR1 is SGHAT and CDR2 is FQNNGV. The CDR3 spans 14 residues. The CDR3 nucleotides read TGTGCCAGCAGCTCGCAGGGGGCCAATTCACCCCTCCACTTT. Its protein product is CASSSQGANSPLHF.

This rearrangement joins TRBV5-6 to TRBJ1-5, with D possibly being TRBD1 (5 bases). V was cut by 4 bases and J by 2 bases, with 13 bases left in between. The CDR3 extends over 15 amino acids. Germline V CDR1 and CDR2: SGHDT, YYEEEE. CDR3 amino acids: CASSRGRSGNQPQHF. The CDR3 DNA is TGTGCCAGCAGCCGGGGACGGTCCGGCAATCAGCCCCAGCATTTT.

This clone was seen only a few times. J is TRBJ1-2 and V is TRBV30; D gene unclear. Trimming took 7 bases from V and 7 from J, leaving 16 bases between them. The germline CDR1 and CDR2 sequences are GTSNPN and SVGIG (reference sequence). This CDR3 is built from 12 residues. The DNA of the CDR3 is TGTGCCTTTCTACGGGTGGTTGGTGGCTACACCTTC. Its protein is CAFLRVVGGYTF.

The genes are TRBV2 and TRBJ2-1; perhaps TRBD2 as D (5 bases). The CDR3 is made up of 15 amino acids. Between the trimmed V and J ends, which lost 1 base and 6 bases, there was a span of 13 bases. Germline CDR1 is SNHLY and CDR2 is FYNNEI. As DNA, the CDR3 is TGTGCCAGCAGTGAAGGGGAGATGGGCCTCAATGAGCAGTTCTTC. This gives the protein CASSEGEMGLNEQFF.

V usage is TRBV23-1 and J usage is TRBJ1-4; 7 bases line up with TRBD1. TRBV23-1 carries the ORF label, with uncertain function. V trimming: 5 bases; J trimming: 0 bases; junction bases outside the gene matches: 12. This CDR3 comprises 18 residues. For the CDR3, the DNA is TGCGCCAGCAGTACCTCCGGACAGGAGCTTGCAACTAATGAAAAACTGTTTTTT. Encoded protein: CASSTSGQELATNEKLFF.

On this clone: A read error may produce the germline difference seen at one junction end. The chain has TRBV2 and TRBJ2-3; 8 bases match TRBD2. CDR3 size: 11 residues. CDR1 is SNHLY, CDR2 FYNNEI, per germline. CDR3 sequence (DNA): TGTGCCAGCAGTGTGCGAGCGGGAGTCCCCTTT. Translation: CASSVRAGVPF. Looking up the rest from reference TRBV2 and TRBJ2-3 gives the full variable domain: EPEVTQTPSHQVTQMGQEVILRCVPISNHLYFYWYRQILGQKVEFLVSFYNNEISEKSEIFDDQFSVERPDGSNFTLKIRSTKLEDSAMYFCASSVRAGVPFGPGTRLTVL.

The chain uses TRBV18 and TRBJ2-7, with 12 bases fitting TRBD2. The germline V gene encodes CDR1 KGHSH and CDR2 LQKENI. The CDR3 loop spans 16 amino acids. After removal of 4 bases from V and 3 bases from J, the junction contained 7 bases not matched to a gene. The CDR3 DNA follows: TGTGCCAGCTCACAGACCGGGACTAGCGGGTTCTACGAGCAGTACTTC. Amino acid sequence: CASSQTGTSGFYEQYF.

This chain connects TRBV7-2 to TRBJ2-7; 9 nucleotides agree with TRBD2. J lost 4 bases, V lost 2 bases, and 6 bases had no gene match. CDR1 and CDR2 from the germline V gene are SGHTA and FQGNSA. This CDR3 has 15 residues. The CDR3 reads CASSLRLAGLYEQYF. The CDR3 nucleotides are TGTGCCAGCAGCTTAAGGCTAGCGGGGCTTTACGAGCAGTACTTC.

V is TRBV19 and J is TRBJ2-7, with TRBD2 as a possible D gene (6 bases). CDR3 size: 12 residues. Germline values: CDR1 LNHDA, CDR2 SQIVND (reference sequence). V lost 5 bases and J 10 bases, leaving 15 bases between the germline ends. DNA for the CDR3: TGTGCCAGTAGTTTGCCTTCGGGACTCCAGTACTTC. This encodes CASSLPSGLQYF.

This clone appeared once. The V gene is TRBV30, the J gene TRBJ1-1; D not resolved. V shed 0 bases and J shed 0 bases, with 8 bases lying between them. The CDR3 loop spans 14 amino acids. Germline V gene sequence: CDR1 GTSNPN, CDR2 SVGIG (reference sequence). The CDR3 is CAWSVIQLNTEAFF. As DNA, the CDR3 is TGTGCCTGGAGTGTCATACAGTTGAACACTGAAGCTTTCTTT.

The chain links TRBV7-2 to TRBJ1-1, with 7 nucleotides matching TRBD1. Germline trimming cut 1 base from V and 4 bases from J; bases unmatched to any gene: 9. There are 16 residues in the CDR3. Germline V CDR1 and CDR2: SGHTA, FQGNSA. This CDR3 is CASSLVGGGSITEAFF. The CDR3 DNA is TGTGCCAGCAGCTTAGTAGGAGGGGGCAGTATCACTGAAGCTTTCTTT.

This clone was observed many times. The chain joins TRBV5-6 to TRBJ1-2; tentative D call: TRBD1 (5 bases). V lost 2 bases, J lost 7 bases, and 15 bases lay in between. Germline V gene lookup returns CDR1 SGHDT and CDR2 YYEEEE. This CDR3 region has 14 residues. The CDR3 DNA reads TGTGCCAGCAGCTTTCGGGCCCGGAGGGGTGGCTACACCTTC. Translating gives CASSFRARRGGYTF.

The chain has TRBV7-9 and TRBJ2-3; a possible D gene is TRBD2 (5 bases). With 0 bases removed from V and 2 bases from J, the gap between germline ends came to 15 bases. The CDR3 is made up of 17 amino acids. Germline lookup yields CDR1 SEHNR and CDR2 FQNEAQ (reference sequence). The CDR3 sequence: CASSLAHTSWDTDTQYF. For the CDR3, the DNA is TGTGCCAGCAGCTTAGCGCACACTAGTTGGGACACAGATACGCAGTATTTT.

The chain couples TRBV5-1 to TRBJ2-3; 9 bases are a match to TRBD2. V gave up 0 bases and J gave up 6 bases; unmatched junction bases: 11. CDR3 length: 17 residues. Germline CDR1 reads SGHRS; CDR2 reads YFSETQ. The CDR3 sequence: CASSLAPLAGGWDTQYF. In nucleotides, the CDR3 is TGCGCCAGCAGCTTGGCCCCACTAGCGGGTGGCTGGGATACGCAGTATTTT. Looking up the rest from reference TRBV5-1 and TRBJ2-3 gives the full variable domain: KAGVTQTPRYLIKTRGQQVTLSCSPISGHRSVSWYQQTPGQGLQFLFEYFSETQRNKGNFPGRFSGRQFSNSRSEMNVSTLELGDSALYLCASSLAPLAGGWDTQYFGPGTRLTVL.

The CDR3 loop is CASSNSGGNNEQFF. The CDR3 nucleotides are TGTGCCAGCAGCAATAGCGGGGGGAACAATGAGCAGTTCTTC. V is TRBV7-2 and J is TRBJ2-1, with 10 nucleotides matching TRBD2. The trim removed 5 bases at V and 5 bases at J, leaving 3 bases unmatched. Germline CDR1 reads SGHTA; CDR2 reads FQGNSA. This CDR3 is 14 amino acids long.

This clone showed up just a few times. V is TRBV2 and J is TRBJ2-5; the match to TRBD2 covers 7 bases. With V trimmed by 4 bases and J by 5 bases, 7 bases remained unmatched. This CDR3 comprises 14 residues. The V gene's germline CDR1 is SNHLY and CDR2 FYNNEI. The CDR3 reads CASSVGGSYETQYF. The CDR3 DNA follows: TGTGCCAGCAGTGTTGGCGGGAGTTATGAGACCCAGTACTTC.

CDR3 sequence reads: CASSWGSGNNEQFF. The CDR3 nucleotides are TGTGCCAGCAGCTGGGGTAGCGGTAACAATGAGCAGTTCTTC. V gene TRBV7-9 combines with J gene TRBJ2-1, with D perhaps matching TRBD2 (6 bases). This CDR3 region has 14 residues. Trimming cost V 4 bases and J 5 bases, with 12 bases left between them. CDR1 is SEHNR and CDR2 is FQNEAQ in the germline V gene (reference sequence).

The rearrangement joins TRBV5-1 to TRBJ1-3; 9 nucleotides agree with TRBD1. CDR3 length: 16 residues. Germline V gene lookup returns CDR1 SGHRS and CDR2 YFSETQ. V gave up 5 bases and J gave up 0 bases; unmatched junction bases: 6. In DNA form, the CDR3 reads TGCGCCAGCAGACAGGGACAGGGTTTCTCTGGAAACACCATATATTTT. Protein product: CASRQGQGFSGNTIYF.

This clone was observed a single time. The chain is built from TRBV5-1 and TRBJ1-2; 10 bases map to TRBD1. There are 15 residues in the CDR3. Germline V gene sequence: CDR1 SGHRS, CDR2 YFSETQ. V shed 5 bases and J 6 bases; nucleotides not matched to a gene: 10. CDR3 sequence (DNA): TGCGCCAGCAGTTATACCGGGACAGGGGTTGATGGCTACACCTTC. Translated: CASSYTGTGVDGYTF.